This entry concerns a single TCR beta chain. The antigen this receptor binds is unknown. No base quality information exists; no much larger clone differs at one position. The CDR3 spans 16 residues, from the cysteine through the phenylalanine. CDR3 DNA only is kept here, 48 bases in frame from base 1. What the time point label conveys for this sample: baseline, week 1 (first vaccination visit). In light of the paper, this sample's treatment or condition label describes: pre-vaccination baseline after standard-of-care therapy. Donors had newly diagnosed WHO grade 3 or 4 IDH1-mutant astrocytomas with loss of nuclear ATRX. The samples were drawn from NOA16, a multicentre, single-arm, open-label phase I trial in Germany that tested a mutant IDH1 peptide vaccine in humans for the first time. Visit V03 blood draws served as the baseline sample for immunogenicity testing. Genomic DNA for TCRB sequencing was extracted from EDTA blood using the DNeasy Blood and Tissue Kit.

Library preparation was by the immunoSEQ multiplex PCR assay. Following the manufacturer's protocol, the hsTCRB Kit was used to amplify rearranged TCR beta chain sequences. Sequencing of TCRB libraries was carried out on an Illumina MiSeq. From the authors' description of their analysis: The proprietary platform of the kit vendor was used for demultiplexing, trimming and gene mapping. TCRdb took over this immuneACCESS table, retaining in-frame rearrangements with V and J assigned. Such tables are incomplete; in checked studies, under half of the missing clones stem from an unresolved V gene, and the remainder is unexplained. From that table come the V and J calls and clone size; the DNA was used to work out D and trimming. In all, the sample holds about 68,000 clones, and approximately 85% of those were seen once. Of the sample, 7.5% to 9% falls within the top ten clones. This specimen belongs to a study of a mutant IDH1 vaccine in newly diagnosed glioma (dated by TCRdb to about 2021). Some background on the complete study: The roughly 32 treated patients were 62.5% male and roughly 40% female, with a mean age of approximately 40 years. Prior to enrollment, patients had been given standard therapy consisting of radiotherapy alone, temozolomide alone, or radiochemotherapy with temozolomide, with the combination given to most patients. Six visits were used for peripheral blood collection: V03 (baseline), V05, V07, V10, V12 and V13. For exploratory analyses, longitudinal TCRB deep sequencing was carried out in more than 20 treated patients wherever samples were available.

General findings and caveats noted by the study authors: The authors stated that sample limitations prevented analyses of patient blood samples from being reproduced. Changes in the top peripheral T cell clonotypes picked up by TCRB sequencing did not appear to be linked to pseudoprogression. Across multiple MHC alleles, vaccine-induced immune responses were seen in 90% to 95% of patients. Availability determined which PBMC samples were chosen for TCRB deep sequencing.

This sequence originates from a man aged 45-65 years with glioma. The chain couples TRBV21-1 to TRBJ1-5. TRBV21-1 is a pseudogene segment. The sample in question was PBMCs, obtained from a glioma patient treated with radiotherapy, temozolomide or both. The DNA sequence is as follows: TGTGCCAGCAGAACCTCGACGGGTGATAGCAATCAGCCCCAGCATTTT. The translation is CASRTSTGDSNQPQHF.